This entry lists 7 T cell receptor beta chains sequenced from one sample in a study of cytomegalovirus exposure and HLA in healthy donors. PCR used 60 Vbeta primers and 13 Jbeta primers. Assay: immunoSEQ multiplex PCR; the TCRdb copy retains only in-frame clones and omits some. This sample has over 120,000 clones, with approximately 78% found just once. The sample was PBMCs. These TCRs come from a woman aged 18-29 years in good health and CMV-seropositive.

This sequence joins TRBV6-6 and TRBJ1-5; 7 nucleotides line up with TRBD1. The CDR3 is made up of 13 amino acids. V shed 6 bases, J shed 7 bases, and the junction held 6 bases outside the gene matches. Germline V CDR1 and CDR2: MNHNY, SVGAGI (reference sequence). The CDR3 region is CASRRQGWQPQHF. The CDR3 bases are TGTGCCAGCAGACGACAGGGATGGCAGCCCCAGCATTTT.

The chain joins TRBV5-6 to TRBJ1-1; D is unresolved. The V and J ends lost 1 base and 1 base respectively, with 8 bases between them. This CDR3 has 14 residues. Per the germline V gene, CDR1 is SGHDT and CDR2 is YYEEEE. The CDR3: CASSLLQKNTEAFF. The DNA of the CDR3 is TGTGCCAGCAGCTTGTTACAGAAGAACACTGAAGCTTTCTTT.

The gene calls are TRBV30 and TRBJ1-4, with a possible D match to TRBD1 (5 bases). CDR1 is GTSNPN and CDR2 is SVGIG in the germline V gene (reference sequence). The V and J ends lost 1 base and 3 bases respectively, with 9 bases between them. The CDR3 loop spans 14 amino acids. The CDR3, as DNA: TGTGCCTGGAGTGGGGGACTGCCTAATGAAAAACTGTTTTTT. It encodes CAWSGGLPNEKLFF.

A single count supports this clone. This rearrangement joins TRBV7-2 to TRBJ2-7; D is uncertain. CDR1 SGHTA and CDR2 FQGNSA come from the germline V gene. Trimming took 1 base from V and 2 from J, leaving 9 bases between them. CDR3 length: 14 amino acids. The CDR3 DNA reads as TGTGCCAGCAGCTTAGGACATACTCCCTACGAGCAGTACTTC. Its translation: CASSLGHTPYEQYF. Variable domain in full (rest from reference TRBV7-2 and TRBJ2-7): GAGVSQSPSNKVTEKGKDVELRCDPISGHTALYWYRQSLGQGLEFLIYFQGNSAPDKSGLPSDRFSAERTGGSVSTLTIQRTQQEDSAVYLCASSLGHTPYEQYFGPGTRLTVT.

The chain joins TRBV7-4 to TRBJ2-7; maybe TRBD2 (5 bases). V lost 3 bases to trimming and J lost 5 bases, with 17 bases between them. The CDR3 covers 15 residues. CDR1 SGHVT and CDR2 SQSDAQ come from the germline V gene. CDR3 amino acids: CASSLKEGKFHEQYF. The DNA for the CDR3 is TGTGCCAGCAGCTTGAAAGAGGGTAAGTTCCACGAGCAGTACTTC.

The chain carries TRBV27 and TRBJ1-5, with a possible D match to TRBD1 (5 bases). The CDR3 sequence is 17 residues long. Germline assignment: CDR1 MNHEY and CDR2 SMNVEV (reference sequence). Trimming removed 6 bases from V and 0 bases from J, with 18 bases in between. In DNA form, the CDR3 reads TGTGCCAGCAGAAGGGGTGGAACAGGTGGTAGCAATCAGCCCCAGCATTTT. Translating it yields CASRRGGTGGSNQPQHF.

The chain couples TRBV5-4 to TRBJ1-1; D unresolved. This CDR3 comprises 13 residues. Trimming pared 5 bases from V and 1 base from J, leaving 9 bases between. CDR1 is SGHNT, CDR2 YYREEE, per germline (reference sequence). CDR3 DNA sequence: TGTGCCAGCAGTTTCGAGGGGAACACTGAAGCTTTCTTT. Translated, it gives CASSFEGNTEAFF.